The 30 T cell receptor beta chains reported below all come from one sample, sequenced in a study of T cell repertoires in ileal Crohn's disease. The repertoire was sequenced with immunoSEQ multiplex PCR; TCRdb's copy has only in-frame clones and lacks some. Altogether about 10,000 clones are present, around 80% being singletons, with the ten largest covering 4% to 5.5%. The sample comprised ileal tissue. The receptors were gathered from an adult with Crohn's disease.

V and J are TRBV29-1 and TRBJ2-7; TRBD2 is a possible D gene (5 bases). CDR3 length: 15 amino acids. The ends were cut back, 4 bases at V and 4 bases at J, with 20 bases in the middle. In germline, CDR1 is SQVTM, CDR2 ANQGSEA. The CDR3 loop reads CSVAFIRGYPYEQYF. The CDR3 bases are TGCAGCGTTGCGTTCATCCGGGGATATCCTTACGAGCAGTACTTC.

V is TRBV5-5 and J is TRBJ2-1; 8 nucleotides agree with TRBD2. CDR3 length: 15 residues. Germline CDR1 and CDR2: SGHKS and YYEKEE (reference sequence). V shed 2 bases and J 4 bases; nucleotides not matched to a gene: 5. The CDR3 loop is CASSFSGGIYNEQFF. CDR3 in DNA: TGTGCCAGCAGCTTTTCGGGGGGGATATACAATGAGCAGTTCTTC.

The chain uses TRBV12-2 and TRBJ1-5. TRBV12-2 is listed as a pseudogene. The CDR3 is 17 amino acids. CDR3 residues: CASRLDKAPRGNQPQHF. The CDR3 DNA is TGTGCAAGTCGCTTAGATAAGGCTCCTCGGGGCAATCAGCCCCAGCATTTT.

V and J are TRBV2 and TRBJ1-5; 8 positions match TRBD1. Germline CDR1 reads SNHLY; CDR2 reads FYNNEI. The J segment lost 2 bases and the V segment lost 6 bases, leaving 12 bases of the junction unmatched. This CDR3 is built from 17 residues. The CDR3 loop reads CASSHDRGGYGNQPQHF. As DNA, the CDR3 is TGTGCCAGCAGCCACGACAGGGGCGGTTATGGCAATCAGCCCCAGCATTTT.

The count of this clone is one. The chain uses TRBV2 and TRBJ2-7, with 11 bases that match TRBD1. This CDR3 comprises 16 residues. Germline CDR1 and CDR2: SNHLY and FYNNEI. The V and J ends lost 5 bases and 0 bases, in that order; junction bases with no gene match: 6. The CDR3 DNA reads TGTGCCAGCAGTCCGGACAGGGGGCGAAACTCCTACGAGCAGTACTTC. This codes for CASSPDRGRNSYEQYF.

The table lists this clone with a few counts. The chain recombines TRBV27 with TRBJ1-2; D perhaps matches TRBD1 (5 bases). CDR3 length equals 13 residues. Trimming left V 2 bases short and J 5 bases short, with 9 bases between. Germline assignment: CDR1 MNHEY and CDR2 SMNVEV (reference sequence). The CDR3 coding sequence is TGTGCCAGCAGTTTAGCAGGGTTTTATGGCTACACCTTC. It encodes CASSLAGFYGYTF.

This clone is a singleton in its sample. The J gene is TRBJ2-7, the V gene TRBV5-5; 7 bases are a match to TRBD2. The CDR3 consists of 14 residues. The V gene end was trimmed by 3 bases and the J gene end by 6 bases; junction bases not matched to a gene: 9. Germline loops: CDR1 SGHKS, CDR2 YYEKEE (reference sequence). Here the CDR3 reads CASSSSRAGTEQYF. In nucleotides, the CDR3 is TGTGCCAGCAGCTCTTCCCGAGCGGGAACCGAGCAGTACTTC.

The chain has TRBV5-1 and TRBJ1-1; a possible D gene is TRBD1 (6 bases). The V end was cut by 8 bases, the J end by 0 bases, with 14 bases between. The CDR3 is made up of 14 amino acids. CDR1 is SGHRS and CDR2 is YFSETQ in the germline V gene. The CDR3 coding sequence is TGCGCCAGTAGGGGGGGAGCCATGAACACTGAAGCTTTCTTT. It codes for CASRGGAMNTEAFF.

The chain has TRBV19 and TRBJ1-4; D is ambiguous. Germline V gene lookup returns CDR1 LNHDA and CDR2 SQIVND (reference sequence). This CDR3 is built from 12 residues. Trimming removed 5 bases at V and 4 bases at J, with 5 bases between. The CDR3 loop reads CASSSGNEKLFF. In nucleotides, the CDR3 is TGTGCCAGTAGTTCCGGTAATGAAAAACTGTTTTTT.

This sequence joins TRBV2 and TRBJ1-2; no firm D call. Trimming pared 9 bases from V and 4 bases from J, leaving 15 bases between. The CDR3 runs 13 residues. The germline CDR1 and CDR2 sequences are SNHLY and FYNNEI. This CDR3 is CASIDSPVYGYTF. The CDR3 nucleotides read TGTGCCAGTATTGACTCCCCTGTCTATGGCTACACCTTC.

The chain uses TRBV4-3 and TRBJ1-1, with D unresolved. V lost 0 bases, J lost 0 bases, and 5 bases lay in between. The CDR3 totals 14 residues. Germline V gene sequence: CDR1 LGHNA, CDR2 YSLEER. CDR3 in amino acids: CASSQDGVNTEAFF. The CDR3 DNA follows: TGCGCCAGCAGCCAAGATGGAGTGAACACTGAAGCTTTCTTT.

The CDR3 bases are TGTGCCAGCAGCCCGGGACAGGGATTTCCGAAGGAGCTGTTTTTT. Translation gives CASSPGQGFPKELFF. This sequence joins TRBV7-7 and TRBJ2-2, with 9 bases matching TRBD1. V trimming: 5 bases; J trimming: 10 bases; junction bases outside the gene matches: 11. The germline V gene encodes CDR1 SSHAT and CDR2 FNYEAQ (reference sequence). There are 15 residues in the CDR3.

V usage is TRBV6-1 and J usage is TRBJ1-6; the D is unclear. The CDR3 has 13 amino acids. V was trimmed by 1 base and J by 6 bases, leaving 4 bases between them. The germline V gene encodes CDR1 MNHNS and CDR2 SASEGT. The CDR3 DNA reads as TGTGCCAGCAGTGAAGACAGTAATTCACCCCTCCACTTT. It translates to CASSEDSNSPLHF.

This chain links TRBV7-2 with TRBJ2-5; a possible D gene is TRBD2 (7 bases). Deletions cut 5 bases from V and 0 bases from J, with 16 bases between. The V gene's germline CDR1 is SGHTA and CDR2 FQGNSA. The CDR3 runs 16 residues. In DNA form, the CDR3 reads TGTGCCAGCAGCCGGGGGGCGGGGCTGTACCAAGAGACCCAGTACTTC. Protein sequence: CASSRGAGLYQETQYF.

The genes are TRBV5-1 and TRBJ2-3, with D possibly matching TRBD1 (6 bases). Deletions cut 4 bases from V and 3 bases from J, with 15 bases between. The germline V gene encodes CDR1 SGHRS and CDR2 YFSETQ. The CDR3 is made up of 15 amino acids. The CDR3 bases are TGCGCCAGCAGCCTCCAGGACAGCGTTACAGATACGCAGTATTTT. Protein: CASSLQDSVTDTQYF.

The chain joins TRBV5-4 to TRBJ1-6; D possibly corresponds to TRBD1 (5 bases). V lost 0 bases and J lost 15, with 16 bases in between. The CDR3 runs 14 residues. The V gene's germline CDR1 is SGHNT and CDR2 YYREEE (reference sequence). In DNA form, the CDR3 reads TGTGCCAGCAGCTTGGGTTGGGGACTAAAGGACCTCCACTTT. Translated: CASSLGWGLKDLHF.

V and J are TRBV7-3 and TRBJ2-2, with D unresolved. The V gene lost 4 bases and the J gene lost 8 bases, with 14 bases spanning the gap. Germline CDR1 and CDR2: SGHTA and FQGTGA. The CDR3 contains 14 residues. Here the CDR3 DNA reads TGTGCCAGCAGCTCCATGACTGACGCGGGGGAGCTGTTTTTT. Its translation is CASSSMTDAGELFF.

The genes are TRBV27 and TRBJ2-5, with D possibly being TRBD1 (5 bases). The last part of the DNA fits TRBJ2-7 better; the J call may be wrong. The CDR3 contains 14 residues. Germline lookup yields CDR1 MNHEY and CDR2 SMNVEV (reference sequence). CDR3 region: CASSWQGIPSEQYF. The CDR3 bases are TGTGCCAGCAGTTGGCAGGGAATCCCGTCCGAGCAGTACTTC.

The chain employs TRBV4-3 and TRBJ1-4; 8 nucleotides agree with TRBD1. The germline V gene has CDR1 LGHNA and CDR2 YSLEER. J gave up 7 bases and V 0 bases, and 7 bases lay outside the gene matches. This CDR3 is built from 16 residues. CDR3 sequence: CASSQDRLTGGEKLFF. The CDR3 coding sequence is TGCGCCAGCAGCCAAGATCGTCTCACAGGGGGTGAAAAACTGTTTTTT.

This chain uses TRBV11-2 with TRBJ2-3; 11 bases are shared with TRBD2. V shed 0 bases and J 14 bases; nucleotides not matched to a gene: 4. Germline V gene lookup returns CDR1 SGHAT and CDR2 FQNNGV. The CDR3 consists of 13 residues. In DNA, the CDR3 is TGTGCCAGCAGCTTAGAAACTAGCGGGGGTGGGTATTTT. It encodes CASSLETSGGGYF.

The chain combines TRBV11-2 with TRBJ1-4; D call uncertain. V was clipped by 2 bases and J by 2 bases, with 3 bases between them. This CDR3 has 13 amino acids. In germline, CDR1 is SGHAT, CDR2 FQNNGV. In nucleotides, the CDR3 is TGTGCCAGCAGCTTATCGACTAATGAAAAACTGTTTTTT. Its translation: CASSLSTNEKLFF.

This chain's CDR3 is CASSFLIAGGSYEQYF. In DNA form, the CDR3 reads TGCGCCAGCAGCTTTCTGATAGCGGGGGGTTCTTACGAGCAGTACTTC. The J gene is TRBJ2-7, the V gene TRBV5-1; 10 bases agree with TRBD2. Germline CDR1 reads SGHRS; CDR2 reads YFSETQ. V lost 2 bases to trimming and J lost 4 bases; unmatched junction nucleotides: 9. CDR3 length equals 16 residues.

This sequence joins TRBV7-8 and TRBJ1-2; D gene ambiguous. Germline CDR1 reads SGHVS; CDR2 reads FQNEAQ. V lost 5 bases and J lost 2, with 12 bases in between. The CDR3 totals 14 residues. CDR3 DNA sequence: TGTGCCAGCAGCCCCGATTTGGGCAACTATGGCTACACCTTC. The encoded protein is CASSPDLGNYGYTF.

The J gene is TRBJ1-5, the V gene TRBV19, with a possible D match to TRBD1 (5 bases). Between the trimmed V and J ends, which lost 5 bases and 2 bases, there was a span of 19 bases. The CDR3 is 17 residues long. Germline V gene data show CDR1 as LNHDA and CDR2 as SQIVND (reference sequence). CDR3 region: CASSRIREWGGNQPQHF. CDR3 nucleotides: TGTGCCAGTAGTCGTATAAGGGAATGGGGCGGCAATCAGCCCCAGCATTTT.

The chain recombines TRBV7-3 with TRBJ2-7; TRBD1 matches 7 bases. V lost 4 bases and J lost 6; bases outside the gene matches: 6. Germline CDR1 and CDR2: SGHTA and FQGTGA. This CDR3 has 13 residues. The CDR3 sequence: CASSSLGGGEQYF. CDR3 nucleotides: TGTGCCAGCAGCTCTCTAGGGGGCGGCGAGCAGTACTTC.

This clone was seen only a few times. Here the CDR3 reads CASSLADGGADEQYF. The CDR3 DNA follows: TGTGCCAGCAGCTTAGCGGACGGGGGGGCGGACGAGCAGTACTTC. This chain joins TRBV11-2 and TRBJ2-7, with 8 bases identical to TRBD2. V lost 1 base to trimming and J lost 5 bases; unmatched junction nucleotides: 7. This CDR3 is built from 15 residues. Germline V lookup: CDR1 SGHAT, CDR2 FQNNGV.

V usage is TRBV5-6 and J usage is TRBJ1-6, with 9 bases lining up with TRBD1. Germline assignment: CDR1 SGHDT and CDR2 YYEEEE. V shed 4 bases and J 2 bases; nucleotides not matched to a gene: 10. CDR3 size: 18 residues. The CDR3 DNA sequence: TGTGCCAGCAGCACTCACGTGGACAGGGGAGCCTATAATTCACCCCTCCACTTT. Protein product: CASSTHVDRGAYNSPLHF.

This clone was seen only once. J is TRBJ2-1 and V is TRBV11-2, with TRBD2 matching 10 bases. Looked up from germline, CDR1 is SGHAT and CDR2 is FQNNGV. Trimming took 1 base from V and 12 from J; bases not matched to a gene: 6. The length of the CDR3 is 14 residues. CDR3 bases: TGTGCCAGCAGCTTAGGGCTAGCGGGGGCTTGGCAGTTCTTC. It yields the protein CASSLGLAGAWQFF.

The chain couples TRBV5-1 to TRBJ1-4; D may be TRBD1 (6 bases). This CDR3 has 14 amino acids. Trimming took 3 bases from V and 8 from J, leaving 14 bases between them. Germline-derived CDR1 and CDR2 are SGHRS and YFSETQ. The CDR3 nucleotides are TGCGCCAGCAGCTCCCAGGGGATGGGAGAAAAACTGTTTTTT. This codes for CASSSQGMGEKLFF. The entire variable domain, with the rest obtained from reference TRBV5-1 and TRBJ1-4, is as follows: KAGVTQTPRYLIKTRGQQVTLSCSPISGHRSVSWYQQTPGQGLQFLFEYFSETQRNKGNFPGRFSGRQFSNSRSEMNVSTLELGDSALYLCASSSQGMGEKLFFGSGTQLSVL.

The chain links TRBV11-3 to TRBJ2-3; 9 bases fit TRBD1. Germline V CDR1 and CDR2: SGHNT, YENEEA. Trimming took 8 bases from V and 5 from J; bases not matched to a gene: 8. The length of the CDR3 is 14 residues. In DNA form, the CDR3 reads TGTGCCAGCGAGAACAGGGGGCAGCTAGATACGCAGTATTTT. It yields the protein CASENRGQLDTQYF.